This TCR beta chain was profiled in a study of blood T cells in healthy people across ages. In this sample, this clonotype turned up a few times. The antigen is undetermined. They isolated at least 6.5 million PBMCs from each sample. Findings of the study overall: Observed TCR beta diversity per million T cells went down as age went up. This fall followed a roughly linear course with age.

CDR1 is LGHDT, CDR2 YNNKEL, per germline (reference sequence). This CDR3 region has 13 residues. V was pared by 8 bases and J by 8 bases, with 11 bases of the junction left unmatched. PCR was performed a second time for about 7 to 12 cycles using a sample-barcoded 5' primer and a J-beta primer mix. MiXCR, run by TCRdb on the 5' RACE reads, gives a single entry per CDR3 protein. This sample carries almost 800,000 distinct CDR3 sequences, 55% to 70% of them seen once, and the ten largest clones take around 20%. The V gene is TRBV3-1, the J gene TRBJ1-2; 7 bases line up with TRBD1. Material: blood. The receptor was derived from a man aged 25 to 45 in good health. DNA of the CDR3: TGTGCCAGCGGAAAAGACAGGGATCACGGCTACACCTTC. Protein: CASGKDRDHGYTF.